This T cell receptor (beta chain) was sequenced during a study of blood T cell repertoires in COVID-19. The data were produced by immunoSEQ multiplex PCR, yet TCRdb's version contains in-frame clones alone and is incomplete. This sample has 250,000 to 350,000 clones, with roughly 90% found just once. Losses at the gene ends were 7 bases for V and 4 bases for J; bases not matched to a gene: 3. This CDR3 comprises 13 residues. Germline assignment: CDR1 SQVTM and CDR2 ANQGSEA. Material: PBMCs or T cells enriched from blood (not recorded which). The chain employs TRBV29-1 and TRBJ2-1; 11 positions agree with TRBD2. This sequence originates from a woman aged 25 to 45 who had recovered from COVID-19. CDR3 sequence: CSGGTSGYNEQFF. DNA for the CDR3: TGCAGCGGAGGGACTAGCGGATACAATGAGCAGTTCTTC.